This T cell receptor beta chain was sequenced in a study of neurological immune-mediated disorders. TCRdb passed the 5' RACE reads through MiXCR, listing each CDR3 protein once. In the table there are about 55,000 distinct CDR3 sequences, around 4.4% of which are singletons. The CDR3 loop spans 14 amino acids. The germline gives CDR1 SGHRS, CDR2 YFSETQ. The V and J ends lost 2 bases and 1 base respectively, with 9 bases between them. This clonotype was seen repeatedly, ten times or more. The chain carries TRBV5-1 and TRBJ1-1; D may be TRBD1 (5 bases). Sequenced input: PBMCs. This clonotype originated in a man over 45 with multiple sclerosis. The CDR3 loop is CASSFWGRNTEAFF. The CDR3 nucleotides are TGCGCCAGCAGCTTCTGGGGGAGGAACACTGAAGCTTTCTTT. Full variable domain (missing parts from reference TRBV5-1 and TRBJ1-1): KAGVTQTPRYLIKTRGQQVTLSCSPISGHRSVSWYQQTPGQGLQFLFEYFSETQRNKGNFPGRFSGRQFSNSRSEMNVSTLELGDSALYLCASSFWGRNTEAFFGQGTRLTVV.